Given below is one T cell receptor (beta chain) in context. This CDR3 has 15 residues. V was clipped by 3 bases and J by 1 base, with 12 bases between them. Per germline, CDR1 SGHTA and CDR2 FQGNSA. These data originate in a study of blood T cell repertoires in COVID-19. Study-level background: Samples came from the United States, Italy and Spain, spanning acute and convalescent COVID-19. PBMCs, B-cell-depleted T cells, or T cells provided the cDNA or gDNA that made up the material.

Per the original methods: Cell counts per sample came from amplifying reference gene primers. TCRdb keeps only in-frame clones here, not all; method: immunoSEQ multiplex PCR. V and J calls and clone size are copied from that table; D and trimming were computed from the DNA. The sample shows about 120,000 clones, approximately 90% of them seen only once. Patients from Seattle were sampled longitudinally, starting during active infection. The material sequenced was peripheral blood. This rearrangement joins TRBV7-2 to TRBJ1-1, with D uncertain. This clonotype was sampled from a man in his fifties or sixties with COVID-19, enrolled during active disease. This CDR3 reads CASSLHKGGNTEAFF. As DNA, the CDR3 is TGTGCCAGCAGCTTGCACAAGGGAGGGAACACTGAAGCTTTCTTT.